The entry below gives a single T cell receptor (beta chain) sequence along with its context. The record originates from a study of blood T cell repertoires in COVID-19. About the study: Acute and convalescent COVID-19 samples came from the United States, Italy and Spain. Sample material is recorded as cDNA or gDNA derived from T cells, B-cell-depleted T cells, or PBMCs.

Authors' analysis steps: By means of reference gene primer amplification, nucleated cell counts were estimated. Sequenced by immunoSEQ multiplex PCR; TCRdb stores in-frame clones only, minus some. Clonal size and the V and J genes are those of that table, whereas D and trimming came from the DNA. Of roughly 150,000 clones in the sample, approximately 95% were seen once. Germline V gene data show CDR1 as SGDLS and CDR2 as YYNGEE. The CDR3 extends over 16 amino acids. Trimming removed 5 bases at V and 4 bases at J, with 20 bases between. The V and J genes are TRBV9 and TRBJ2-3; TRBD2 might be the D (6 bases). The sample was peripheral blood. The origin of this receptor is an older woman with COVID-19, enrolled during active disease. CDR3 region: CASSYGGTPVADTQYF. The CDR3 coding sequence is TGTGCCAGCAGTTATGGCGGGACTCCAGTGGCAGATACGCAGTATTTT. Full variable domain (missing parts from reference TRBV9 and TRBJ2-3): DSGVTQTPKHLITATGQRVTLRCSPRSGDLSVYWYQQSLDQGLQFLIQYYNGEERAKGNILERFSAQQFPDLHSELNLSSLELGDSALYFCASSYGGTPVADTQYFGPGTRLTVL.